This T cell receptor beta chain was recorded in a study of blood T cell repertoires in COVID-19. Study as a whole: Collection of acute and convalescent COVID-19 samples took place in the United States, Italy and Spain. PBMCs, B-cell-depleted T cells, or T cells provided the cDNA or gDNA that made up the material.

Repertoires were generated with immunoSEQ multiplex PCR, while TCRdb's copy carries only in-frame clones and drops some. The data contain approximately 260,000 clones, 84% of them singletons. The age range of participants was about 18 to 100 years, with residence in about two dozen US areas. Cohorts were based on clinical histories the participants reported. This receptor was identified in a man aged 30 to 45 with acute COVID-19. Sequences were obtained from PBMCs or T cells enriched from blood (not recorded which).

CDR3: CASSGGRVGYTF. CDR3 coding DNA: TGTGCCAGCAGTGGGGGCAGGGTTGGCTACACCTTC. V is TRBV12-3 or TRBV12-4 and J is TRBJ1-2, with D maybe TRBD1 (6 bases). The CDR3 has 12 residues. Trimming cost V 5 bases and J 7 bases, with 11 bases left between them.